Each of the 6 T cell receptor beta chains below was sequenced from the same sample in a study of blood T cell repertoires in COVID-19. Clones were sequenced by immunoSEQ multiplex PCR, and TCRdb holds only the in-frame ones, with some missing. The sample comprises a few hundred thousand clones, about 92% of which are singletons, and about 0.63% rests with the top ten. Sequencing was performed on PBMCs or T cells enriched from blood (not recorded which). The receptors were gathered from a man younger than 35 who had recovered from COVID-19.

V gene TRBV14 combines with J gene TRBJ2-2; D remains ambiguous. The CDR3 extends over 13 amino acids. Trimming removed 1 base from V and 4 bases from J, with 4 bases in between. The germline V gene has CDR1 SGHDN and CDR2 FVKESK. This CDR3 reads CASSQVVTGELFF. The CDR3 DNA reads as TGTGCCAGCAGCCAAGTCGTCACCGGGGAGCTGTTTTTT.

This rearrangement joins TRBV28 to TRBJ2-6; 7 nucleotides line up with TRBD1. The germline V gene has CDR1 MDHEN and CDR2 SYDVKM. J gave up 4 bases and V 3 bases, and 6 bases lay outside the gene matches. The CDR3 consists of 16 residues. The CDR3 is CASSLTGTLGANVLTF. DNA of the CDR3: TGTGCCAGCAGTTTGACAGGGACACTCGGGGCCAACGTCCTGACTTTC.

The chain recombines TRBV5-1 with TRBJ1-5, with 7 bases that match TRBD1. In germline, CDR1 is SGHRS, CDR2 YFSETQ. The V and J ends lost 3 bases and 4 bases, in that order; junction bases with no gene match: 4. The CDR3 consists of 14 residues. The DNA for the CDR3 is TGCGCCAGCAGCTGGGACAGCCCTAATCAGCCCCAGCATTTT. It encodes CASSWDSPNQPQHF.

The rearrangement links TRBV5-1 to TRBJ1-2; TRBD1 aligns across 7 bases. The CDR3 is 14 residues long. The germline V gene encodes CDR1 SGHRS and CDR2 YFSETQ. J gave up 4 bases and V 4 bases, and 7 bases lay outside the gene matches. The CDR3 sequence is CASSPRQGGYGYTF. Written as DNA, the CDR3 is TGCGCCAGCAGCCCCAGACAGGGAGGCTATGGCTACACCTTC.

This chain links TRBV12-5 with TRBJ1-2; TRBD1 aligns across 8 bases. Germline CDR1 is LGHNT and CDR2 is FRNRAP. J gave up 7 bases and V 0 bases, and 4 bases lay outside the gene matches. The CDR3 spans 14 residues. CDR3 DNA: TGTGCTAGTGGTTTGGTTTCGGACAGGGCTGGCTACACCTTC. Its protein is CASGLVSDRAGYTF.

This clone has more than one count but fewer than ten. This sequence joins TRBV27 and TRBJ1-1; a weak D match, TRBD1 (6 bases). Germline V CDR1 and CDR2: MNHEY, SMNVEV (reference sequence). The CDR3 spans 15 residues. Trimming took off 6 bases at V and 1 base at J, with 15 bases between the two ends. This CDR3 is CASRRSQGPNTEAFF. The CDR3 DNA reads TGTGCCAGCAGACGAAGCCAGGGGCCGAACACTGAAGCTTTCTTT.